These 6 T cell receptor beta chains originate from one sample sequenced in a study of response to subunit inactivated influenza vaccine. Each CDR3 protein gets one entry after TCRdb re-called the RT-PCR reads with MiXCR. Among 800,000 or so distinct CDR3 sequences listed, 21% were seen once. The input for sequencing was PBMCs from blood, taken around 5 days after vaccination. The receptor source for this set is a man aged 45 to 65 who received an inactivated influenza vaccine.

This clonotype was counted a few times. The V and J genes are TRBV28 and TRBJ2-1; the match to TRBD2 covers 10 bases. Trimming cost V 6 bases and J 0 bases; bases outside gene matches: 8. The germline V gene has CDR1 MDHEN and CDR2 SYDVKM. The CDR3 covers 17 residues. CDR3 nucleotides: TGTGCCAGCAGCAGACTAGCGGGTGCGAGCTCCTACAATGAGCAGTTCTTC. Translated, it gives CASSRLAGASSYNEQFF.

This clonotype has a count of ten or more. The CDR3 loop reads CASSLDLTGVNEQFF. CDR3 nucleotide sequence: TGTGCCAGCAGCTTAGATCTAACAGGGGTCAATGAGCAGTTCTTC. This rearrangement joins TRBV11-2 to TRBJ2-1; the match to TRBD1 covers 7 bases. Trimming took 0 bases from V and 6 from J; bases not matched to a gene: 5. The germline CDR1 and CDR2 sequences are SGHAT and FQNNGV. This CDR3 is built from 15 residues.

This rearrangement joins TRBV27 to TRBJ2-7; D is ambiguous. Germline V CDR1 and CDR2: MNHEY, SMNVEV (reference sequence). The CDR3 length is 13 residues. V was shortened by 6 bases and J by 10 bases, with 19 bases between the two germline ends. The CDR3 region has the DNA TGTGCCAGCAGCTTACCCTCTCCTAGTTTACAGTACTTC. It translates to CASSLPSPSLQYF.

This clonotype was seen at least ten times. The chain recombines TRBV6-6 with TRBJ2-2; TRBD1 agrees at 7 bases. The CDR3 runs 14 residues. J gave up 6 bases and V 5 bases, and 6 bases lay outside the gene matches. Germline CDR1 MNHNY, CDR2 SVGAGI (reference sequence). CDR3 in DNA: TGTGCCAGCAGTCCCCGGCAGGGGGCCGGGGAGCTGTTTTTT. This gives the protein CASSPRQGAGELFF.

Many counts were recorded for this clonotype. At one of its ends the junction is not consistent with the germline gene, which may arise from a read error. The chain links TRBV7-9 to TRBJ2-7, with D possibly being TRBD1 (6 bases). The germline gives CDR1 SEHNR, CDR2 FQNEAQ (reference sequence). The CDR3 totals 14 residues. The CDR3 coding sequence is TGCGCCAGCAGCTTGGACGGGACATCCTACGAGCAGTACTTC. It translates to CASSLDGTSYEQYF.

The rearrangement uses TRBV28 and TRBJ2-1; 11 positions match TRBD1. Germline V gene data show CDR1 as MDHEN and CDR2 as SYDVKM. J was trimmed by 4 bases and V by 6 bases; bases with no gene match: 5. This CDR3 has 15 amino acids. CDR3 sequence: CASRRDRGSYNEQFF. The CDR3 bases are TGTGCCAGCAGAAGGGACAGGGGGTCTTACAATGAGCAGTTCTTC.